This TCR beta chain was sequenced for a study of blood T cell repertoires in COVID-19. Overall study context: PBMCs, B-cell-depleted T cells, or T cells provided the cDNA or gDNA that made up the material.

The ends were cut back, 3 bases at V and 5 bases at J, with 14 bases in the middle. CDR3 length: 14 residues. Germline CDR1 and CDR2: SGHRS and YFSETQ. As handled by the study authors: Reference gene primer amplification yielded estimated nucleated cell counts. Sequencing used immunoSEQ multiplex PCR; TCRdb keeps in-frame clones, though not all of them. From that table come the V and J calls and clone size; the DNA was used to work out D and trimming. The data show about 78,000 clones, with around 90% seen just once and under 0.8% held by the top ten. The receptor was isolated from a woman older than 75 with acute or convalescent COVID-19. The chain employs TRBV5-1 and TRBJ1-1; D is ambiguous. The sequencing input was peripheral blood. The CDR3 nucleotides read TGCGCCAGCAGCTCCGGGTCCTCGAGGACTGAAGCTTTCTTT. It translates to CASSSGSSRTEAFF. Complete variable domain (other parts from reference TRBV5-1 and TRBJ1-1): KAGVTQTPRYLIKTRGQQVTLSCSPISGHRSVSWYQQTPGQGLQFLFEYFSETQRNKGNFPGRFSGRQFSNSRSEMNVSTLELGDSALYLCASSSGSSRTEAFFGQGTRLTVV.